The 29 T cell receptor beta chains reported below all come from one sample, sequenced in a study of shared clonotypes between healthy human individuals. Profiling relied on immunoSEQ multiplex PCR, and the TCRdb table lists in-frame clones only, not all of them. The sample has approximately 510,000 clones; 79% are singletons. The source material was PBMCs. All receptors come from a woman aged 40 to 50 in good health. Some clones in this sample may be carry-over from other donors' samples.

V and J are TRBV5-1 and TRBJ2-7, with 8 bases lining up with TRBD2. The CDR3 has 14 amino acids. The trim removed 0 bases at V and 4 bases at J, leaving 3 bases unmatched. Per the germline V gene, CDR1 is SGHRS and CDR2 is YFSETQ. CDR3 protein: CASSLGSGIYEQYF. As DNA, the CDR3 is TGCGCCAGCAGCTTGGGTAGCGGGATTTACGAGCAGTACTTC.

The chain employs TRBV6-6 and TRBJ2-7, with 9 bases matching TRBD2. Per germline, CDR1 MNHNY and CDR2 SVGAGI (reference sequence). CDR3 size: 13 residues. V shed 7 bases, J shed 7 bases, and the junction held 8 bases outside the gene matches. The CDR3 DNA follows: TGTGCCAGCACGGGTTTGGCGGGAGGGGAGCAGTACTTC. Amino acid sequence: CASTGLAGGEQYF.

Ten or more counts support this clone. J is TRBJ2-1 and V is TRBV2; D gene unclear. This CDR3 contains 12 residues. Germline assignment: CDR1 SNHLY and CDR2 FYNNEI. Trimming cost V 1 base and J 9 bases, with 7 bases left between them. This CDR3 is CASSEELAEQFF. CDR3 DNA sequence: TGTGCCAGCAGTGAAGAGCTTGCTGAGCAGTTCTTC. The full variable domain, completed using reference TRBV2 and TRBJ2-1, is EPEVTQTPSHQVTQMGQEVILRCVPISNHLYFYWYRQILGQKVEFLVSFYNNEISEKSEIFDDQFSVERPDGSNFTLKIRSTKLEDSAMYFCASSEELAEQFFGPGTRLTVL.

The CDR3 here is CASEDRGLLQETQYF. The CDR3 DNA follows: TGTGCCAGCGAGGACAGGGGGCTTCTTCAAGAGACCCAGTACTTC. The V and J genes are TRBV25-1 and TRBJ2-5; 11 bases are a match to TRBD1. J gave up 2 bases and V 8 bases, and 7 bases lay outside the gene matches. CDR3 length: 15 amino acids. Germline CDR1 MGHDK, CDR2 SYGVNS.

The rearrangement joins TRBV6-1 to TRBJ1-5, with D unclear. Trimming shortened V by 8 bases and J by 3 bases, and 8 bases separated the two germline ends. The CDR3 length is 12 residues. Germline V gene data show CDR1 as MNHNS and CDR2 as SASEGT. CDR3 in DNA: TGTGCCAGCGGAAGGCACAATCAGCCCCAGCATTTT. As protein: CASGRHNQPQHF.

The CDR3 coding sequence is TGCGCCAGCAGCCCCGCTGTGGCTAGCGGCTACAATGAGCAGTTCTTC. Its protein product is CASSPAVASGYNEQFF. The V call is TRBV4-1, the J call TRBJ2-1, with TRBD2 identical over 7 bases. CDR1 is MGHRA, CDR2 YSYEKL, per germline. The CDR3 runs to 16 residues. The V segment lost 4 bases and the J segment 3 bases; nucleotides outside the gene matches: 9.

Remarks on this clone: At the DNA level, this CDR3 is encoded by other sequences in the same sample as well. V is TRBV11-2 and J is TRBJ2-7, with D unresolved. The CDR3 runs 15 residues. The germline V and J ends were trimmed by 5 bases and 0 bases, with 14 bases remaining between them. CDR1 is SGHAT and CDR2 is FQNNGV in the germline V gene. For the CDR3, the DNA is TGTGCCAGCAGCCCGCGGACGGATCTCTCCTACGAGCAGTACTTC. Its protein is CASSPRTDLSYEQYF.

The CDR3 loop reads CASSPTTSGRAGQFF. In DNA form, the CDR3 reads TGTGCCAGCAGTCCAACGACTAGCGGGAGGGCCGGGCAGTTCTTC. The chain recombines TRBV28 with TRBJ2-1; TRBD2 matches at 14 bases. This CDR3 region has 15 residues. The junction had 9 bases not matched to a gene; V was cut back by 5 bases and J by 12 bases. In germline, CDR1 is MDHEN, CDR2 SYDVKM.

The chain combines TRBV14 with TRBJ2-2; TRBD2 matches at 12 bases. This CDR3 is 15 amino acids long. The J segment lost 7 bases and the V segment lost 4 bases, leaving 4 bases of the junction unmatched. In germline, CDR1 is SGHDN, CDR2 FVKESK. In DNA form, the CDR3 reads TGTGCCAGCAGCCGGCGACTAGCGGGAGACGGGGAGCTGTTTTTT. It codes for CASSRRLAGDGELFF.

The rearrangement joins TRBV6-1 to TRBJ2-2; 10 bases align to TRBD1. Germline assignment: CDR1 MNHNS and CDR2 SASEGT. J lost 7 bases, V lost 4 bases, and 6 bases had no gene match. This CDR3 has 15 residues. CDR3 loop: CASSGQGAHVGELFF. The CDR3 nucleotides are TGTGCCAGCAGTGGACAGGGGGCGCATGTCGGGGAGCTGTTTTTT.

This chain uses TRBV7-2 with TRBJ1-1, with a tentative D call TRBD1 (5 bases). This CDR3 spans 13 amino acids. Germline assignment: CDR1 SGHTA and CDR2 FQGNSA. Trimming stripped 7 bases from V and 1 base from J, with 10 bases between. The CDR3 coding sequence is TGTGCCAGCAAGATCGGGGGGAACACTGAAGCTTTCTTT. Encoded protein: CASKIGGNTEAFF.

This clone was seen only a few times. The chain is built from TRBV28 and TRBJ1-1; D is possibly TRBD1 (5 bases). Germline CDR1 and CDR2: MDHEN and SYDVKM. The V and J ends lost 1 base and 2 bases respectively, with 20 bases between them. The CDR3 loop spans 18 amino acids. The CDR3 DNA reads as TGTGCCAGCAGTTTATTCTTGGTGTGGGGCAGGCCAAACACTGAAGCTTTCTTT. Protein product: CASSLFLVWGRPNTEAFF.

CDR3 sequence (DNA): TGTGCCTGGAGTGTAGTCAGTTGGTTAGATGGCTACACCTTC. It yields the protein CAWSVVSWLDGYTF. This sequence joins TRBV30 and TRBJ1-2; D is undetermined. Germline assignment: CDR1 GTSNPN and CDR2 SVGIG (reference sequence). This CDR3 contains 14 residues. V gave up 0 bases and J gave up 6 bases, with 14 bases separating them.

The chain employs TRBV4-3 and TRBJ2-2; 9 bases line up with TRBD2. The junction had 2 bases not matched to a gene; V was cut back by 0 bases and J by 0 bases. Germline V CDR1 and CDR2: LGHNA, YSLEER. The CDR3 has 17 amino acids. The CDR3 DNA reads TGCGCCAGCAGCCAAGATGTAGCGGGAGCGAACACCGGGGAGCTGTTTTTT. It encodes CASSQDVAGANTGELFF.

This clone appeared once. The DNA for the CDR3 is TGTGCCAGCAGCGCTACAGGGTTTTACAATGAGCAGTTCTTC. It is translated as CASSATGFYNEQFF. The rearrangement links TRBV9 to TRBJ2-1, with a tentative D call TRBD1 (6 bases). V was shortened by 3 bases and J by 4 bases, with 11 bases between the two germline ends. The CDR3 sequence is 14 residues long. Germline assignment: CDR1 SGDLS and CDR2 YYNGEE.

As to this clone: A much bigger clone sits one base away, suggesting this may be a read error. This chain links TRBV6-1 with TRBJ2-1; 11 bases agree with TRBD1. The CDR3 has 15 amino acids. V was clipped by 6 bases and J by 3 bases; unmatched bases: 4. Germline CDR1 MNHNS, CDR2 SASEGT. The CDR3 bases are TGTGCCAGCAGATTTGGGACAGGGGGCTACAATGAGCAGTTCTTC. Amino acid sequence: CASRFGTGGYNEQFF.

This clone has more than one count but fewer than ten. The chain carries TRBV2 and TRBJ2-3; D possibly corresponds to TRBD2 (5 bases). V was trimmed by 1 base and J by 8 bases, leaving 7 bases between them. The CDR3 extends over 12 amino acids. Germline assignment: CDR1 SNHLY and CDR2 FYNNEI. CDR3: CASSEVAGTQYF. In DNA form, the CDR3 reads TGTGCCAGCAGTGAAGTGGCGGGTACGCAGTATTTT.

The rearrangement joins TRBV7-2 to TRBJ2-7, with 7 bases aligning to TRBD2. The germline CDR1 and CDR2 sequences are SGHTA and FQGNSA. The CDR3 length is 15 residues. With 7 bases clipped from V and 3 bases from J, the junction kept 12 bases outside the gene matches. The CDR3 DNA sequence: TGTGCCAGCACCCCCAGGAGGACTAGTCTCTACGAGCAGTACTTC. Translated, it gives CASTPRRTSLYEQYF.

The chain carries TRBV7-9 and TRBJ2-7; D unresolved. Germline CDR1 is SEHNR and CDR2 is FQNEAQ (reference sequence). This CDR3 is 11 amino acids long. The ends were cut back, 0 bases at V and 7 bases at J, with 4 bases in the middle. CDR3 sequence (DNA): TGTGCCAGCAGCTTAGCACGGGAGCAGTACTTC. As protein: CASSLAREQYF.

A single count supports this clone. The CDR3 nucleotides read TGTGCCATCAGTACGACAGGGGCGGGTGGCTACACCTTC. Protein: CAISTTGAGGYTF. The chain couples TRBV10-3 to TRBJ1-2; 8 positions agree with TRBD1. The CDR3 is 13 residues long. The germline V gene encodes CDR1 ENHRY and CDR2 SYGVKD. J lost 7 bases, V lost 5 bases, and 6 bases had no gene match.

The rearrangement links TRBV6-1 to TRBJ1-1, with D maybe TRBD1 (6 bases). The CDR3 is 14 residues long. Trimming cost V 2 bases and J 5 bases, with 12 bases left between them. CDR1 and CDR2 (germline): MNHNS, SASEGT. The CDR3 loop reads CASSERGAETEAFF. In DNA form, the CDR3 reads TGTGCCAGCAGTGAACGGGGGGCCGAGACTGAAGCTTTCTTT.

The gene calls are TRBV2 and TRBJ2-2; 10 positions match TRBD1. The trim removed 4 bases at V and 5 bases at J, leaving 4 bases unmatched. Germline V gene sequence: CDR1 SNHLY, CDR2 FYNNEI. This CDR3 region has 15 residues. CDR3 sequence (DNA): TGTGCCAGCAGTGTTGAGGGACAGGGGACCGGGGAGCTGTTTTTT. The encoded protein is CASSVEGQGTGELFF.

V gene TRBV2 combines with J gene TRBJ2-1; TRBD1 aligns across 7 bases. Germline V lookup: CDR1 SNHLY, CDR2 FYNNEI. CDR3 length equals 14 residues. Unmatched junction bases numbered 5, after V lost 1 base and J lost 8 bases. DNA of the CDR3: TGTGCCAGCAGTGAAGGACAGGGTATCTATGAGCAGTTCTTC. Translation: CASSEGQGIYEQFF.

The chain couples TRBV2 to TRBJ1-1; 7 bases fit TRBD1. Germline assignment: CDR1 SNHLY and CDR2 FYNNEI. The CDR3 loop spans 12 amino acids. CDR3 region: CAYGTEYTEAFF. Here the CDR3 DNA reads TGTGCGTACGGGACAGAGTACACTGAAGCTTTCTTT.

As to this clone: The same CDR3 can be traced to other DNA sequences in this sample. The chain employs TRBV5-1 and TRBJ1-1; D unresolved. Germline CDR1 SGHRS, CDR2 YFSETQ. The CDR3 covers 17 residues. Trimming removed 1 base from V and 0 bases from J, with 16 bases in between. CDR3 sequence: CASSLSVGSGMNTEAFF. The CDR3 region has the DNA TGCGCCAGCAGCTTGTCGGTGGGGTCGGGAATGAACACTGAAGCTTTCTTT. Looking up the rest from reference TRBV5-1 and TRBJ1-1 gives the full variable domain: KAGVTQTPRYLIKTRGQQVTLSCSPISGHRSVSWYQQTPGQGLQFLFEYFSETQRNKGNFPGRFSGRQFSNSRSEMNVSTLELGDSALYLCASSLSVGSGMNTEAFFGQGTRLTVV.

V gene TRBV29-1 combines with J gene TRBJ2-7, with 7 bases aligning to TRBD2. The trim removed 0 bases at V and 2 bases at J, leaving 4 bases unmatched. The germline V gene encodes CDR1 SQVTM and CDR2 ANQGSEA. The CDR3 loop spans 14 amino acids. The CDR3, as DNA: TGCAGCGTTGAAGATGGAGGGACTACCTACGAGCAGTACTTC. Its protein is CSVEDGGTTYEQYF.

The rearrangement joins TRBV7-2 to TRBJ2-7, with 8 bases aligning to TRBD2. The CDR3 runs to 15 residues. V was clipped by 2 bases and J by 6 bases; unmatched bases: 9. The germline V gene has CDR1 SGHTA and CDR2 FQGNSA. The CDR3 DNA is TGTGCCAGCAGCTTATCGGGGGGGAGATCGGGCGAGCAGTACTTC. Translation: CASSLSGGRSGEQYF.

This chain links TRBV7-2 with TRBJ2-1; 11 positions agree with TRBD2. This CDR3 contains 16 residues. Germline CDR1 reads SGHTA; CDR2 reads FQGNSA. Unmatched junction bases numbered 11, after V lost 3 bases and J lost 10 bases. The CDR3 coding sequence is TGTGCCAGCAGCTTGTCTAGCGGGAGGATCGGGACGGAGCAGTTCTTC. This gives the protein CASSLSSGRIGTEQFF.

The rearrangement links TRBV5-4 to TRBJ1-6; 7 nucleotides match TRBD1. With V trimmed by 2 bases and J by 10 bases, 3 bases remained unmatched. The length of the CDR3 is 13 residues. The germline V gene has CDR1 SGHNT and CDR2 YYREEE (reference sequence). In nucleotides, the CDR3 is TGTGCCAGCAGCTTCGACAGGGACTCACCCCTCCACTTT. It yields the protein CASSFDRDSPLHF.